These T cell receptor beta chains were read from a single sample in a study of Graves' ophthalmopathy and Graves' hyperthyroidism. Each CDR3 protein is one row after TCRdb ran MiXCR on the multiplex PCR reads. This sample has 200,000 to 300,000 distinct CDR3 sequences, with around 45% found just once. The sequencing input was peripheral blood. The receptors come from an adult man with Graves' ophthalmopathy. Both conserved end residues are part of each CDR3. The D gene is left open where the match is weak.

d_call j_call v_call cdr3_aa
TRBD1 TRBJ1-5 TRBV24-1 CASSPWTGGGQPQHF
. TRBJ1-1 TRBV7-9 CASSLNRWHTEAFF
TRBD1 TRBJ2-5 TRBV5-5 CASALGTAIQETQYF
TRBD2 TRBJ2-7 TRBV20-1 CSARDYSYEQYF
TRBD1 TRBJ2-7 TRBV9 CASSLPKDRVTSYEQYF
. TRBJ2-7 TRBV19 CASSTIGTNYNYEQYF
. TRBJ1-6 TRBV20-1 CSARAGGINSPLHF
. TRBJ1-6 TRBV15 CATSREGPRVDSPLHF
. . TRBV24-1 CATSDGSGTNEQFF
. TRBJ1-1 TRBV9 CASSPSQDPGLNTEAFF
. TRBJ1-2 TRBV5-1 CASSLGPGTNYGYTF
. TRBJ1-1 TRBV12-5 CASGLRQSNTEAFF
. TRBJ1-5 TRBV20-1 CSAGDQDGQPQHF